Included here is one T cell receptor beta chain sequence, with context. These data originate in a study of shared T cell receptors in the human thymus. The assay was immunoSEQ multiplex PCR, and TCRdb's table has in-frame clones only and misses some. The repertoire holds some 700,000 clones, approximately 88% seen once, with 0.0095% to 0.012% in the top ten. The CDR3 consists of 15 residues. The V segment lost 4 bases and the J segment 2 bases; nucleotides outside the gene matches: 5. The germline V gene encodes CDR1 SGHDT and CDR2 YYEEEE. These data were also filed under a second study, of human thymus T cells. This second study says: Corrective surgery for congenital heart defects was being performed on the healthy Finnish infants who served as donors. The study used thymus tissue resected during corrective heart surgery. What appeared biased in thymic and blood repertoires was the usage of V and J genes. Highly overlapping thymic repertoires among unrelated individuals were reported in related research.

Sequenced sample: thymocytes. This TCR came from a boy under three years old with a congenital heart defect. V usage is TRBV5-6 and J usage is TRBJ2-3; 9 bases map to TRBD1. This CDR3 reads CASSRTGGSTDTQYF. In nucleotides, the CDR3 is TGTGCCAGCAGCAGAACAGGGGGCTCCACAGATACGCAGTATTTT.